The 29 T cell receptor beta chains in this list originate from one sample, sequenced in a study of post-analysis software for immune sequencing data. TCR beta cDNA libraries had unique molecular identifiers. TCRdb used MiXCR to reprocess the PCR reads, holding one entry per CDR3 protein. The sample carries about 570,000 distinct CDR3 sequences, roughly 34% recorded once. No antigens are known for them. Whole-study results and caveats: With TRBV5-6, TRBV5-1 and TRBV20-1 included, about five TRBV segments were more frequent in patients than in controls.

Sequencing input: blood. The receptors originated from a girl aged 2-17 years with multiple sclerosis.

V and J are TRBV7-9 and TRBJ1-6; D might be TRBD1 (6 bases). The CDR3 is 15 residues long. Trimming left V 5 bases short and J 10 bases short, with 18 bases between. Looked up from germline, CDR1 is SEHNR and CDR2 is FQNEAQ (reference sequence). The CDR3 DNA reads as TGTGCCAGCAGCAGACCACAGGGTGTGGACTCACCCCTCCACTTT. This translates into CASSRPQGVDSPLHF.

This chain connects TRBV3-1 to TRBJ2-7, with 7 bases identical to TRBD2. J gave up 2 bases and V 4 bases, and 8 bases lay outside the gene matches. Germline CDR1 reads LGHDT; CDR2 reads YNNKEL (reference sequence). This CDR3 region has 15 residues. CDR3 sequence: CASSLLAGDTYEQYF. The DNA for the CDR3 is TGTGCCAGCAGCCTCTTAGCGGGTGACACCTACGAGCAGTACTTC.

Turning to this clonotype: One end of the junction does not line up with germline, which may come from a read error. This chain connects TRBV18 to TRBJ2-7; TRBD1 might be the D (5 bases). The DNA matches TRBJ2-5 better at its end, which makes the J call doubtful. CDR1 is KGHSH, CDR2 LQKENI, per germline. The CDR3 loop spans 13 amino acids. The CDR3 region has the DNA TGTGCCGGCTCACCACGACAGAAAGAGACCCAGTACTTC. It specifies CAGSPRQKETQYF.

The chain employs TRBV15 and TRBJ1-2; possible D gene TRBD1, 6 bases. V lost 8 bases and J lost 3, with 19 bases in between. Germline values: CDR1 LNHNV, CDR2 YYDKDF (reference sequence). The CDR3 length is 15 residues. CDR3 nucleotides: TGTGCCACCGGCGGCGGGACATCTTCTTACTATGGCTACACCTTC. It yields the protein CATGGGTSSYYGYTF.

Only one count was recorded for this clonotype. This may come from a read error, since a much larger clone is one base off. The chain couples TRBV25-1 to TRBJ1-2; D possibly corresponds to TRBD1 (5 bases). This CDR3 comprises 16 residues. With 1 base removed from V and 10 bases from J, the gap between germline ends came to 22 bases. CDR1 is MGHDK, CDR2 SYGVNS, per germline. The CDR3 spells CASSESSPAGWDDYTF. DNA for the CDR3: TGTGCCAGCAGTGAATCCAGCCCCGCAGGGTGGGATGACTACACCTTC.

The V call is TRBV5-1, the J call TRBJ1-2, with 11 bases matching TRBD1. J was trimmed by 8 bases and V by 4 bases; bases with no gene match: 7. The CDR3 has 14 residues. The germline V gene encodes CDR1 SGHRS and CDR2 YFSETQ. CDR3 protein: CASSPGQGVRGYTF. In DNA, the CDR3 is TGCGCCAGCAGCCCGGGACAGGGGGTCCGAGGCTACACCTTC. The full variable domain, with the rest looked up from reference TRBV5-1 and TRBJ1-2, is KAGVTQTPRYLIKTRGQQVTLSCSPISGHRSVSWYQQTPGQGLQFLFEYFSETQRNKGNFPGRFSGRQFSNSRSEMNVSTLELGDSALYLCASSPGQGVRGYTFGSGTRLTVV.

The chain couples TRBV29-1 to TRBJ2-7; the match to TRBD1 covers 8 bases. Germline V lookup: CDR1 SQVTM, CDR2 ANQGSEA. Trimming at V came to 5 bases and at J to 0 bases, leaving 9 bases not matched to a gene. The CDR3 is made up of 15 amino acids. CDR3 sequence (DNA): TGCAGCGTTTCCGGAGGACAGGGCAGCTCCTACGAGCAGTACTTC. Translated, it gives CSVSGGQGSSYEQYF.

A few counts support this clonotype. V usage is TRBV28 and J usage is TRBJ2-1; no clear D gene. The V and J ends lost 7 bases and 4 bases respectively, with 5 bases between them. Germline values: CDR1 MDHEN, CDR2 SYDVKM. There are 11 residues in the CDR3. The CDR3, as DNA: TGTGCCAGCAACACTTACAATGAGCAGTTCTTC. Protein product: CASNTYNEQFF.

Only a few counts were recorded for this clonotype. The chain uses TRBV4-2 and TRBJ1-2, with a tentative D call TRBD1 (6 bases). Between the trimmed V and J ends, which lost 3 bases and 0 bases, there was a span of 14 bases. The CDR3 is 16 amino acids. Germline CDR1 and CDR2: LGHNA and YNFKEQ. The CDR3 sequence is CASSHRNGGTNYGYTF. CDR3 coding DNA: TGTGCCAGCAGCCACCGCAACGGGGGCACTAACTATGGCTACACCTTC.

The DNA for the CDR3 is TGTGCCAGCAGTTACTCGGCTAGCGGGGGGTACACAGATACGCAGTATTTT. Protein sequence: CASSYSASGGYTDTQYF. The J gene is TRBJ2-3, the V gene TRBV6-2 or TRBV6-3; 11 bases align to TRBD2. Germline V gene lookup returns CDR1 MNHEY and CDR2 SVGEGT. With 0 bases clipped from V and 2 bases from J, the junction kept 4 bases outside the gene matches. CDR3 length: 17 residues.

The CDR3 coding sequence is TGTGCCAGCAGTCAAACTAGCGGGGGGGCCCGAGAGACCCAGTACTTC. Translated, it gives CASSQTSGGARETQYF. The chain uses TRBV7-9 and TRBJ2-5, with TRBD2 matching over 13 bases. CDR3 length equals 16 residues. The germline gives CDR1 SEHNR, CDR2 FQNEAQ (reference sequence). V dropped 6 bases and J dropped 4; count of bases not matched to a gene: 8.

The rearrangement joins TRBV10-3 to TRBJ2-3; 8 bases are shared with TRBD2. J was trimmed by 3 bases and V by 4 bases; bases with no gene match: 15. The CDR3 sequence is 18 residues long. Germline CDR1 and CDR2: ENHRY and SYGVKD. The CDR3 coding sequence is TGTGCCATCAGTGGGAGTCTGGGACTAGTGGGGGGTACAGATACGCAGTATTTT. This codes for CAISGSLGLVGGTDTQYF.

CDR3 nucleotide sequence: TGTGCCAGCAGCTTAAGTTACAGGGGGCCCGCTAACTATGGCTACACCTTC. The encoded protein is CASSLSYRGPANYGYTF. The chain couples TRBV11-2 to TRBJ1-2, with 9 bases identical to TRBD1. The CDR3 has 17 amino acids. Germline trimming cut 2 bases from V and 0 bases from J; bases unmatched to any gene: 7. In germline, CDR1 is SGHAT, CDR2 FQNNGV.

This clonotype was detected a few times. V usage is TRBV11-1 and J usage is TRBJ2-1, with a possible D match to TRBD1 (8 bases). Germline CDR1 is SGHAT and CDR2 is FQDESV (reference sequence). The ends were cut back, 1 base at V and 8 bases at J, with 18 bases in the middle. This CDR3 has 16 amino acids. CDR3 sequence: CASSLVGTGGGDEQFF. As DNA, the CDR3 is TGTGCCAGCAGCTTAGTGGGGACAGGCGGGGGCGATGAGCAGTTCTTC.

A few counts support this clonotype. The chain joins TRBV29-1 to TRBJ2-2; D is tentatively TRBD1 or TRBD2 (5 bases each). The germline V gene has CDR1 SQVTM and CDR2 ANQGSEA. The V gene lost 7 bases and the J gene lost 8 bases, with 11 bases spanning the gap. The CDR3 contains 11 residues. The CDR3 sequence: CSAGATGELFF. DNA for the CDR3: TGCAGCGCCGGGGCGACGGGGGAGCTGTTTTTT.

This sequence joins TRBV10-3 and TRBJ2-5; the D gene is possibly TRBD2 (6 bases). The CDR3 contains 15 residues. Germline lookup yields CDR1 ENHRY and CDR2 SYGVKD. V dropped 11 bases and J dropped 4 bases, with 23 bases sitting between them. CDR3 bases: TGTGCCGTCCAGCGGGCTTTGAGAAGGGGAGAGACCCAGTACTTC. Translated, it gives CAVQRALRRGETQYF.

The CDR3 nucleotides read TGCAGCGTTGAAGGCAGGGACAGGCGGTACACTGAAGCTTTCTTT. The encoded protein is CSVEGRDRRYTEAFF. The chain joins TRBV29-1 to TRBJ1-1, with 8 bases aligning to TRBD1. The CDR3 contains 15 residues. The junction had 7 bases not matched to a gene; V was cut back by 1 base and J by 3 bases. CDR1 is SQVTM, CDR2 ANQGSEA, per germline.

The V and J genes are TRBV29-1 and TRBJ2-5, with 7 bases identical to TRBD2. This CDR3 region has 14 residues. Germline values: CDR1 SQVTM, CDR2 ANQGSEA. Germline trimming cut 5 bases from V and 3 bases from J; bases unmatched to any gene: 9. The CDR3 is CSVMRTSAEETQYF. The CDR3 DNA follows: TGCAGCGTTATGAGAACTAGCGCCGAAGAGACCCAGTACTTC.

The CDR3 sequence: CASSLGPDYEQYF. The CDR3 nucleotides are TGCGCCAGCAGCTTGGGTCCTGACTACGAGCAGTACTTC. The chain carries TRBV5-1 and TRBJ2-7; D gene unclear. The CDR3 length is 13 residues. Per germline, CDR1 SGHRS and CDR2 YFSETQ. V gave up 0 bases and J gave up 3 bases, with 7 bases separating them.

The CDR3 nucleotides are TGCAGTGCTAGAGAAGCAGGGAGGGCAGATACGCAGTATTTT. Translated, it gives CSAREAGRADTQYF. The chain carries TRBV20-1 and TRBJ2-3, with 7 bases identical to TRBD2. The germline V gene has CDR1 DFQATT and CDR2 SNEGSKA (reference sequence). CDR3 length equals 14 residues. The junction had 4 bases not matched to a gene; V was cut back by 0 bases and J by 4 bases.

The chain employs TRBV7-9 and TRBJ1-4, with D perhaps matching TRBD1 (5 bases). Trimming removed 2 bases from V and 8 bases from J, with 15 bases in between. CDR3 length: 15 residues. Germline values: CDR1 SEHNR, CDR2 FQNEAQ (reference sequence). The DNA of the CDR3 is TGTGCCAGCAGCTTAAGAGAGGGGAGAGGAGAAAAACTGTTTTTT. Its translation is CASSLREGRGEKLFF.

The table lists this clonotype with a few counts. The V and J genes are TRBV15 and TRBJ2-5; 9 nucleotides line up with TRBD1. V lost 5 bases to trimming and J lost 2 bases; unmatched junction nucleotides: 3. Germline V lookup: CDR1 LNHNV, CDR2 YYDKDF (reference sequence). The CDR3 length is 14 residues. The CDR3 nucleotides are TGTGCCACCAGCCTGGACAGGGGACAAGAGACCCAGTACTTC. This codes for CATSLDRGQETQYF.

This clonotype was picked up a small number of times. The chain is built from TRBV28 and TRBJ2-7, with D possibly being TRBD2 (5 bases). Trimming shortened V by 6 bases and J by 4 bases, and 16 bases separated the two germline ends. Germline CDR1 MDHEN, CDR2 SYDVKM. CDR3 length equals 14 residues. The CDR3 loop is CASSSPGRKYEQYF. CDR3 coding DNA: TGTGCCAGCAGCTCTCCGGGGAGAAAATACGAGCAGTACTTC.

The sample holds one count of this clonotype. The rearrangement uses TRBV20-1 and TRBJ2-3, with D possibly being TRBD2 (7 bases). The CDR3 has 15 amino acids. V was trimmed by 1 base and J by 4 bases, leaving 15 bases between them. CDR1 is DFQATT, CDR2 SNEGSKA, per germline (reference sequence). The CDR3 sequence: CSARGGGAVADTQYF. The CDR3 nucleotides read TGCAGTGCTAGAGGTGGGGGGGCTGTCGCAGATACGCAGTATTTT.

The chain recombines TRBV20-1 with TRBJ1-5; tentatively, D is TRBD1 (6 bases). The germline gives CDR1 DFQATT, CDR2 SNEGSKA (reference sequence). This CDR3 comprises 16 residues. V lost 1 base and J 2 bases, leaving 15 bases between the germline ends. The CDR3 protein is CSARGAGGYGNQPQHF. CDR3 nucleotide sequence: TGCAGTGCTAGAGGGGCCGGGGGCTATGGCAATCAGCCCCAGCATTTT.

In DNA, the CDR3 is TGCAGTGCTAGAGAAGAAATGGGCGGGGGGGATATGGATACGCAGTATTTT. This encodes CSAREEMGGGDMDTQYF. The chain is built from TRBV20-1 and TRBJ2-3; 9 bases line up with TRBD2. This CDR3 is built from 17 residues. Per the germline V gene, CDR1 is DFQATT and CDR2 is SNEGSKA (reference sequence). The J segment lost 6 bases and the V segment lost 0 bases, leaving 13 bases of the junction unmatched.

There are a few counts of this clonotype. The gene calls are TRBV20-1 and TRBJ1-4, with 7 bases identical to TRBD1. V lost 6 bases and J lost 9; bases outside the gene matches: 7. The germline gives CDR1 DFQATT, CDR2 SNEGSKA (reference sequence). CDR3 length: 12 amino acids. The DNA for the CDR3 is TGCAGTGCCAGGGGGAGCCTCAAAAAACTGTTTTTT. Translation: CSARGSLKKLFF.

This clonotype turned up a few times. This rearrangement joins TRBV5-1 to TRBJ2-6; perhaps TRBD1 as D (5 bases). The CDR3 consists of 15 residues. V lost 7 bases and J 4 bases, leaving 15 bases between the germline ends. In germline, CDR1 is SGHRS, CDR2 YFSETQ. CDR3 residues: CASRDGGAGANVLTF. The CDR3 DNA reads as TGCGCCAGCCGCGATGGTGGGGCCGGGGCCAACGTCCTGACTTTC.

The V gene is TRBV20-1, the J gene TRBJ2-5, with 9 positions matching TRBD1. Germline CDR1 is DFQATT and CDR2 is SNEGSKA (reference sequence). The junction had 4 bases not matched to a gene; V was cut back by 6 bases and J by 5 bases. The CDR3 totals 12 residues. CDR3 residues: CSAPTGGETQYF. The DNA for the CDR3 is TGCAGTGCGCCGACAGGGGGGGAGACCCAGTACTTC.